This T cell receptor (beta chain) was captured in a study of identical twins. Study observations and caveats: Whereas memory repertoires showed no such difference, abundant cord blood beta clonotypes carried fewer insertions. Twin-shared out-of-frame alpha sequences were enriched for low generation probability. Out-of-frame beta sequences exhibited a weaker degree of excess twin sharing.

Everyone who donated was a healthy Caucasian. The V end lost 0 bases, the J end lost 0 bases, and 9 bases lay between the germline ends. The germline gives CDR1 SGHRS, CDR2 YFSETQ. This CDR3 comprises 16 residues. TCRdb reanalysed the 5' RACE reads using MiXCR and keeps one entry per CDR3 protein. The sample has 350,000 to 500,000 distinct CDR3 sequences; about 18% are singletons. Only a few counts were recorded for this clonotype. Its cognate antigen is unknown. The sequenced sample was naive T cells sorted from blood. The chain uses TRBV5-1 and TRBJ2-2; D gene uncertain. This sequence originates from a man aged 45-60 years in good health. The CDR3 loop reads CASSLGGRPNTGELFF. In DNA, the CDR3 is TGCGCCAGCAGCTTGGGTGGCAGGCCGAACACCGGGGAGCTGTTTTTT.